This TCR beta chain was obtained from a study of cytomegalovirus exposure and HLA in healthy donors. In this sample, this clone turned up a few times. Trimming cost V 4 bases and J 8 bases; bases outside gene matches: 5. This CDR3 comprises 13 residues. Germline-derived CDR1 and CDR2 are MGHDK and SYGVNS. This PCR relied on a set of 60 Vbeta primers and 13 Jbeta primers. Assay: immunoSEQ multiplex PCR; the TCRdb copy retains only in-frame clones and omits some. The sample gives about 140,000 clones, around 79% of which show up once; approximately 8.2% is in the top ten. This chain connects TRBV25-1 to TRBJ1-2; 9 bases map to TRBD1. This TCR derives from a woman in her forties or fifties in good health and CMV-seropositive. The sample taken for sequencing was PBMCs. This CDR3 is CASSVGTGRGYTF. As DNA, the CDR3 is TGTGCCAGCAGTGTGGGGACAGGGCGCGGCTACACCTTC.